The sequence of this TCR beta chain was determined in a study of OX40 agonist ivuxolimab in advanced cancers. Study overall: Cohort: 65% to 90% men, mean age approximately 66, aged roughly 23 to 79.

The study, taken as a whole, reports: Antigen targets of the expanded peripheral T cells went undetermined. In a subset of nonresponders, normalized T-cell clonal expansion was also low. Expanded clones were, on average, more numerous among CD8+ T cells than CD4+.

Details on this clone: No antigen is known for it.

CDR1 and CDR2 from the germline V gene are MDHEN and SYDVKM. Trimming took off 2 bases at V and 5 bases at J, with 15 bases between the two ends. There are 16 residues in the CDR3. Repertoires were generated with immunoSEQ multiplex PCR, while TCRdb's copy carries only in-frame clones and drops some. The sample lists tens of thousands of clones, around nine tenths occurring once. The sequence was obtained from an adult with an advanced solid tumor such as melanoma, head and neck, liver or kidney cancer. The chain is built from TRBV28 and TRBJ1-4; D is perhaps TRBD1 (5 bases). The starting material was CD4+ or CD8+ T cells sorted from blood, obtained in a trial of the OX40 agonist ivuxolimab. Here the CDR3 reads CASSLRGLGENEKLFF. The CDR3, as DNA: TGTGCCAGCAGTTTAAGGGGACTGGGTGAAAATGAAAAACTGTTTTTT.